This T cell receptor beta chain originates from a study of blood T cells in healthy people across ages. Samples had at least 6 million PBMCs isolated from them. Overall study findings and caveats: Naive CD4+ cell counts and diversity both ran higher in long-lived than in aged donors. A roughly linear age-dependent decrease characterized TCR beta diversity per million T cells.

This CDR3 comprises 17 residues. From germline, CDR1 is LGHNA and CDR2 YSLEER. As concerns this clonotype: Its antigen remains unidentified. Relative to the germline gene, one junction end is altered; a read error may explain this.

Then a second PCR, running roughly 7 to 12 cycles, was carried out with a sample-barcoded 5' primer and a J-beta primer mix. TCRdb re-called the 5' RACE reads through MiXCR, storing one row per CDR3 protein. Among around 1,500,000 distinct CDR3 sequences, roughly 30% were seen once, and the ten largest hold 7% to 9%. This chain links TRBV4-3 with TRBJ1-2; TRBD1 agrees at 8 bases. What was sequenced was blood. The TCR originated in a woman between 25 and 40 years old in good health. The CDR3 DNA reads as TGCGCCAGCAGCCAAGAAGTAGGACAGGGTGATAACTATGGCTTCACCTTC. It translates to CASSQEVGQGDNYGFTF.